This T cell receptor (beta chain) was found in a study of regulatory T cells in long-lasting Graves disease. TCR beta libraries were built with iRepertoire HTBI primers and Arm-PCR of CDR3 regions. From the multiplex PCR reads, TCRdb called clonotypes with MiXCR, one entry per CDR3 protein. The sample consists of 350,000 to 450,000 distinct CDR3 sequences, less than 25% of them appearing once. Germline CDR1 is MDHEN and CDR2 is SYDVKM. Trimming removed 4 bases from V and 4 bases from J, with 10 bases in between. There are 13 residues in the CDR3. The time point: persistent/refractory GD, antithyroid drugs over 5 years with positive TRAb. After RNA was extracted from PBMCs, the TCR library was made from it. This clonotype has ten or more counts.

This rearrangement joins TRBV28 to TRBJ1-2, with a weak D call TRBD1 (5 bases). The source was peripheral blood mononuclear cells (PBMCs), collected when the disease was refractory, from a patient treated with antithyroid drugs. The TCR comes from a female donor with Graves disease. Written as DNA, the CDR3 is TGTGCCAGCAGTTCGGGACGGACCTATGGCTACACCTTC. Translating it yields CASSSGRTYGYTF.